Listed here are 7 T cell receptor beta chains from one sample, sequenced in a study of CD8 T cells in ankylosing spondylitis. General observations from the study: Apparently characteristic of ankylosing spondylitis blood was a TCR beta motif (fewer than ten highly homologous variants).

Antigen specificity for these receptors is unknown. TCRdb analysed the 5' RACE reads with MiXCR anew, one entry per CDR3 protein. The sample comprises around 890,000 distinct CDR3 sequences, 10% to 15% of which are singletons, and 0.51% rests with the top ten. The specimen sequenced was blood, either unsorted or a sorted T cell fraction (not recorded which). The receptors come from a male donor with ankylosing spondylitis.

The table lists this clonotype with a few counts. The chain couples TRBV2 to TRBJ2-7; the D gene is possibly TRBD1 (5 bases). The CDR3 covers 14 residues. CDR1 and CDR2 (germline): SNHLY, FYNNEI. The germline V and J ends were trimmed by 4 bases and 0 bases, with 10 bases remaining between them. This CDR3 reads CASSGRTPSYEQYF. The CDR3, as DNA: TGTGCCAGCAGTGGACGGACACCCTCCTACGAGCAGTACTTC.

This clonotype was recorded many times. This chain links TRBV6-5 with TRBJ1-5, with D unresolved. Germline assignment: CDR1 MNHEY and CDR2 SVGAGI. V gave up 6 bases and J gave up 5 bases, with 11 bases separating them. CDR3 length equals 13 residues. DNA of the CDR3: TGTGCCAGCAGCTTGCAAGGCTATCAGCCCCAGCATTTT. Amino acids: CASSLQGYQPQHF.

This chain uses TRBV5-1 with TRBJ2-5; 10 nucleotides align to TRBD2. The CDR3 contains 16 residues. The V segment lost 3 bases and the J segment 5 bases; nucleotides outside the gene matches: 10. CDR1 SGHRS and CDR2 YFSETQ come from the germline V gene. CDR3 in DNA: TGCGCCAGCAGCTGGGCACTAGCGGGAAACGGGGAGACCCAGTACTTC. Amino acid sequence: CASSWALAGNGETQYF.

V usage is TRBV5-1 and J usage is TRBJ2-2; possible D gene TRBD1, 6 bases. V dropped 3 bases and J dropped 3 bases, with 15 bases sitting between them. This CDR3 is built from 16 residues. The germline V gene encodes CDR1 SGHRS and CDR2 YFSETQ. The DNA of the CDR3 is TGCGCCAGCAGCTCGATATCAGGGGCCCACACCGGGGAGCTGTTTTTT. This codes for CASSSISGAHTGELFF.

This clonotype was seen a few times. The chain joins TRBV5-1 to TRBJ2-3; 9 bases are a match to TRBD1. The germline V gene encodes CDR1 SGHRS and CDR2 YFSETQ. J was trimmed by 7 bases and V by 5 bases; bases with no gene match: 11. This CDR3 is 15 amino acids long. The CDR3 here is CASSIWDRVGNTQYF. The CDR3 nucleotides are TGCGCCAGCAGTATATGGGACAGGGTTGGGAATACGCAGTATTTT.

J is TRBJ1-2 and V is TRBV4-2; D ambiguous. CDR1 and CDR2 (germline): LGHNA, YNFKEQ. V gave up 0 bases and J gave up 12 bases, with 11 bases separating them. The CDR3 has 12 amino acids. The CDR3 is CASSQEGRADTF. CDR3 in DNA: TGTGCCAGCAGCCAAGAGGGCAGAGCCGACACCTTC.

J is TRBJ2-7 and V is TRBV28, with TRBD1 as a possible D gene (5 bases). This CDR3 is built from 16 residues. V was pared by 1 base and J by 0 bases, with 13 bases between. The germline V gene has CDR1 MDHEN and CDR2 SYDVKM. This chain's CDR3 is CASSLSARQPSYEQYF. CDR3 bases: TGTGCCAGCAGTTTATCAGCCCGACAGCCCTCCTACGAGCAGTACTTC. The full variable domain, with the rest looked up from reference TRBV28 and TRBJ2-7, is DVKVTQSSRYLVKRTGEKVFLECVQDMDHENMFWYRQDPGLGLRLIYFSYDVKMKEKGDIPEGYSVSREKKERFSLILESASTNQTSMYLCASSLSARQPSYEQYFGPGTRLTVT.